These 10 T cell receptor beta chains came from one sample sequenced in a study of Ad26.COV2.S vaccination and SARS-CoV-2 variants. Clones were read by immunoSEQ multiplex PCR, and TCRdb kept only the in-frame ones, dropping some. The sample consists of about 680,000 clones, about 89% of them appearing once. Treatment described: roughly 19 received Ad26.COV2.S at low or high dose, single or two shots; about 5 received placebo; per-sample allocation not given. The study sampled participants on day 63 after the first vaccine or placebo injection. Sequenced here: peripheral blood, sampled in a trial of Ad26.COV2.S vaccine versus placebo. These TCRs come from a person between 18 and 59 years old who received the Ad26.COV2.S COVID-19 vaccine or a placebo.

The chain recombines TRBV2 with TRBJ2-1; D gene ambiguous. The CDR3 is 11 amino acids. Per the germline V gene, CDR1 is SNHLY and CDR2 is FYNNEI. Between the trimmed V and J ends, which lost 6 bases and 6 bases, there was a span of 6 bases. The DNA for the CDR3 is TGTGCCAGCAGGTTTGTCAATGAGCAGTTCTTC. This sequence encodes CASRFVNEQFF. The full variable domain, completed using reference TRBV2 and TRBJ2-1, is EPEVTQTPSHQVTQMGQEVILRCVPISNHLYFYWYRQILGQKVEFLVSFYNNEISEKSEIFDDQFSVERPDGSNFTLKIRSTKLEDSAMYFCASRFVNEQFFGPGTRLTVL.

The chain is built from TRBV5-1 and TRBJ2-3, with a weak D call TRBD2 (7 bases). The germline CDR1 and CDR2 sequences are SGHRS and YFSETQ. V shed 0 bases and J shed 5 bases, with 16 bases lying between them. The CDR3 loop spans 16 amino acids. The chain's CDR3 is CASSLVAGADLDTQYF. The CDR3 coding sequence is TGCGCCAGCAGCTTGGTTGCGGGGGCAGATCTAGATACGCAGTATTTT.

V and J are TRBV5-6 and TRBJ2-2, with 7 bases that match TRBD1. V trimming: 5 bases; J trimming: 4 bases; junction bases outside the gene matches: 5. CDR1 SGHDT and CDR2 YYEEEE come from the germline V gene. CDR3 size: 14 residues. The CDR3 nucleotides read TGTGCCAGCAGGGGGGACAGAATCACCGGGGAGCTGTTTTTT. It yields the protein CASRGDRITGELFF. Filled out from reference TRBV5-6 and TRBJ2-2, the complete variable domain reads DAGVTQSPTHLIKTRGQQVTLRCSPKSGHDTVSWYQQALGQGPQFIFQYYEEEERQRGNFPDRFSGHQFPNYSSELNVNALLLGDSALYLCASRGDRITGELFFGEGSRLTVL.

This rearrangement joins TRBV9 to TRBJ1-1; 7 nucleotides align to TRBD1. There are 14 residues in the CDR3. Germline lookup yields CDR1 SGDLS and CDR2 YYNGEE. Trimming at V came to 4 bases and at J to 2 bases, leaving 5 bases not matched to a gene. CDR3 nucleotides: TGTGCCAGCAGCTTCGCAGGGGGAAACACTGAAGCTTTCTTT. This translates into CASSFAGGNTEAFF. Complete variable domain (other parts from reference TRBV9 and TRBJ1-1): DSGVTQTPKHLITATGQRVTLRCSPRSGDLSVYWYQQSLDQGLQFLIQYYNGEERAKGNILERFSAQQFPDLHSELNLSSLELGDSALYFCASSFAGGNTEAFFGQGTRLTVV.

The genes are TRBV3-1 (or the pseudogene TRBV3-2) and TRBJ2-1; D remains unclear. This CDR3 contains 13 residues. Germline V CDR1 and CDR2: LGHDT, YNNKEL (reference sequence). V was cut by 0 bases and J by 8 bases, with 8 bases left in between. CDR3 in amino acids: CASSQDRGYEQFF. Here the CDR3 DNA reads TGTGCCAGCAGCCAAGATCGAGGCTATGAGCAGTTCTTC.

The chain is built from TRBV10-3 and TRBJ2-2, with 9 positions matching TRBD2. This CDR3 contains 15 residues. Germline CDR1 ENHRY, CDR2 SYGVKD. With 5 bases clipped from V and 4 bases from J, the junction kept 5 bases outside the gene matches. The CDR3, as DNA: TGTGCCATCAGTCCGGGACTAGCCATCACCGGGGAGCTGTTTTTT. Protein sequence: CAISPGLAITGELFF.

The chain uses TRBV27 and TRBJ2-1; a weak D match, TRBD2 (6 bases). The CDR3 sequence is 16 residues long. In germline, CDR1 is MNHEY, CDR2 SMNVEV (reference sequence). Trimming pared 3 bases from V and 10 bases from J, leaving 22 bases between. This CDR3 reads CASSFSSRRAFWEQFF. In DNA form, the CDR3 reads TGTGCCAGCAGTTTCTCTAGCAGGAGGGCCTTTTGGGAGCAGTTCTTC.

Concerning this clone: Additional DNA sequences in this sample encode the identical CDR3. The gene calls are TRBV6-2 or TRBV6-3 and TRBJ2-7; D unresolved. V was trimmed by 0 bases and J by 2 bases, leaving 2 bases between them. Germline loops: CDR1 MNHEY, CDR2 SVGEGT. The CDR3 has 12 amino acids. CDR3 bases: TGTGCCAGCAGTTACTCTCCCTACGAGCAGTACTTC. Translating it yields CASSYSPYEQYF.

The rearrangement links TRBV6-5 to TRBJ2-3, with D tentatively TRBD1 or TRBD2 (5 bases each). The CDR3 extends over 13 amino acids. Germline V gene data show CDR1 as MNHEY and CDR2 as SVGAGI. The germline V and J ends were trimmed by 7 bases and 5 bases, with 13 bases remaining between them. The CDR3 region is CASNRDPVDTQYF. CDR3 bases: TGTGCCAGCAACCGGGACCCCGTAGATACGCAGTATTTT.

J is TRBJ2-7 and V is TRBV27; the match to TRBD1 covers 10 bases. This CDR3 has 17 residues. Germline CDR1 and CDR2: MNHEY and SMNVEV (reference sequence). After removal of 5 bases from V and 3 bases from J, the junction contained 13 bases not matched to a gene. As DNA, the CDR3 is TGTGCCAGCAGTGTAAACAGGATCCGGGACAGGGGCTACGAGCAGTACTTC. Translating it yields CASSVNRIRDRGYEQYF.